Sequencing of this T cell receptor (beta chain) was carried out in a study of CD8 T cells in Susac syndrome. The RNA input was roughly 0.45 to 1 ug, and it was reverse transcribed with random hexamers. Multiplex immunoSEQ PCR targeted 54 Vbeta and 13 Jbeta TCR beta segments. TCRdb analysed the immunoSEQ multiplex PCR reads with MiXCR anew, one entry per CDR3 protein. The table has some 220,000 distinct CDR3 sequences, about 96% seen once. The CDR3 has 14 amino acids. Germline V gene data show CDR1 as SGDLS and CDR2 as YYNGEE. V gave up 0 bases and J gave up 6 bases, with 10 bases separating them. Sequencing of TCR beta covered CD8+ and CD4+ T cells obtained from blood. The multiple sclerosis control group comprised treatment-naive patients with stable or active relapsing-remitting disease. It was negative isolation that provided the CD8+ and CD4+ T cells, whereas TEMRA cells were enriched by FACS.

Sequenced input: CD4+ T cells from PBMCs. The receptor comes from a human donor with multiple sclerosis. This sequence joins TRBV9 and TRBJ1-5; D is unresolved. DNA for the CDR3: TGTGCCAGCAGCGTAGGCCCATCGGCTCAGCCCCAGCATTTT. Translating gives CASSVGPSAQPQHF.